The clone carrying this TCR beta chain appeared many times. Its antigen remains unidentified. This record comes from a study of post-analysis software for immune sequencing data. Study findings and constraints: When patients were compared with controls, 5 or 6 TRBV segments were more frequent, TRBV5-6, TRBV5-1 and TRBV20-1 among them.

The CDR3 sequence is 14 residues long. Germline V gene sequence: CDR1 LGHDT, CDR2 YNNKEL (reference sequence). The ends lost 2 bases at V and 3 bases at J; junction bases unmatched: 3. TCR beta libraries were prepared from cDNA with unique molecular identifiers. TCRdb redid the calling of the PCR reads with MiXCR, one entry per CDR3 protein. The profile shows about 200,000 distinct CDR3 sequences, over 25% of them singletons. The clonotype originates from a girl aged 2-17 years with multiple sclerosis. The sequenced material came from blood. The chain joins TRBV3-1 to TRBJ2-7; 8 nucleotides line up with TRBD2. CDR3: CASSQFGGDYEQYF. The CDR3, as DNA: TGTGCCAGCAGCCAATTCGGGGGGGACTACGAGCAGTACTTC.